This TCR beta chain was obtained from a study of cytomegalovirus exposure and HLA in healthy donors. Study outcomes and limitations: Later work found most CMV-associated TCR beta chains apparently HLA-restricted. Most subjects had HLA-A and HLA-B alleles reportedly predicted accurately by TCR beta sequences. Associated with cytomegalovirus, according to the listing, were 150 to 200 TCR beta chains. Among TCR beta chains of equal frequency, HLA-associated ones were more clonally expanded in a later analysis.

The CDR3 contains 12 residues. Deletions cut 6 bases from V and 7 bases from J, with 12 bases between. Germline V gene lookup returns CDR1 SNHLY and CDR2 FYNNEI. A remark on this clone: Its antigen remains unknown. This CDR3 is also generated by other DNA sequences in the sample.

The study ran its PCR with 60 Vbeta and 13 Jbeta primers. Some clones are missing from TCRdb's copy, which holds only in-frame ones; the method was immunoSEQ multiplex PCR. Among about 130,000 clones listed, 77% were seen once. Sequenced sample: PBMCs. The receptor was derived from a middle-aged woman in good health and CMV-seronegative. This rearrangement joins TRBV2 to TRBJ1-2; the D is unclear. The CDR3 region is CASSAGRLGYTF. The CDR3 DNA is TGTGCCAGCAGCGCCGGGAGGCTTGGCTACACCTTC.